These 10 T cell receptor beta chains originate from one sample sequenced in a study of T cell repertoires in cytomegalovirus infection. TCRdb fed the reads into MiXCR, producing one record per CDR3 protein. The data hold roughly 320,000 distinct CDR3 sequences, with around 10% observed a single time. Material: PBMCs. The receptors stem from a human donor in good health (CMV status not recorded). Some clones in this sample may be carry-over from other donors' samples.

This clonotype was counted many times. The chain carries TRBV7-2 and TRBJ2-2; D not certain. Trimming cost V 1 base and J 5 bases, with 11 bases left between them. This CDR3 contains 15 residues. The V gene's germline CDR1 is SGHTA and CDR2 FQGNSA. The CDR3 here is CASSLDLVVTGELFF. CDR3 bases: TGTGCCAGCAGCTTAGACTTGGTGGTAACCGGGGAGCTGTTTTTT. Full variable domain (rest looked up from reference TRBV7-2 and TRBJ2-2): GAGVSQSPSNKVTEKGKDVELRCDPISGHTALYWYRQSLGQGLEFLIYFQGNSAPDKSGLPSDRFSAERTGGSVSTLTIQRTQQEDSAVYLCASSLDLVVTGELFFGEGSRLTVL.

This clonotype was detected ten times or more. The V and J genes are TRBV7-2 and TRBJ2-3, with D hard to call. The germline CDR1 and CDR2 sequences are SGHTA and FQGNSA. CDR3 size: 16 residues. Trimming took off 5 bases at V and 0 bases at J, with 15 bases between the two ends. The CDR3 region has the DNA TGTGCCAGCAGCCCCCCCGGTACGGCTAGCACAGATACGCAGTATTTT. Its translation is CASSPPGTASTDTQYF.

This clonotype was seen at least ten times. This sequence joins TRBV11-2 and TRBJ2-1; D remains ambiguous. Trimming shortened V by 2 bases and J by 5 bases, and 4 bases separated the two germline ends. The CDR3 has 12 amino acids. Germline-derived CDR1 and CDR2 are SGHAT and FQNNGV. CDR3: CASSLTHNEQFF. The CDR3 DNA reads TGTGCCAGCAGCTTAACCCACAATGAGCAGTTCTTC.

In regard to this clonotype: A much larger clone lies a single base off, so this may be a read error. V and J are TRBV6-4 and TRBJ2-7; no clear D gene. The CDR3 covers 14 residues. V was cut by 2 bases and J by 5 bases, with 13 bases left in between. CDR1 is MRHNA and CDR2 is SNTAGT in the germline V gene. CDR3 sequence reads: CASSDPTEHHEQYV. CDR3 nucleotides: TGTGCCAGCAGTGACCCTACCGAGCACCACGAGCAGTACGTC.

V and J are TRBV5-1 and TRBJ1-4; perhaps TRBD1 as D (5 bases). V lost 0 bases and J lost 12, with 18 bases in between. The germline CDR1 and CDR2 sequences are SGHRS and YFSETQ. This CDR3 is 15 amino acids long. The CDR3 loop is CASSLVVGDPAELFF. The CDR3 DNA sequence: TGCGCCAGCAGCTTGGTGGTTGGGGACCCAGCTGAACTGTTTTTT. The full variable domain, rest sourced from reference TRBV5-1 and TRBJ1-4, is KAGVTQTPRYLIKTRGQQVTLSCSPISGHRSVSWYQQTPGQGLQFLFEYFSETQRNKGNFPGRFSGRQFSNSRSEMNVSTLELGDSALYLCASSLVVGDPAELFFGSGTQLSVL.

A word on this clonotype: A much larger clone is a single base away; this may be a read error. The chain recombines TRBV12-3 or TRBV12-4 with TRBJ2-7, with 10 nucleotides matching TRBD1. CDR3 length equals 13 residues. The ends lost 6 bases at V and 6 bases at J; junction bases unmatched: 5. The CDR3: CASRGTGAAEQYF. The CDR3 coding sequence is TGTGCCAGCAGAGGGACAGGGGCTGCCGAGCAGTACTTC.

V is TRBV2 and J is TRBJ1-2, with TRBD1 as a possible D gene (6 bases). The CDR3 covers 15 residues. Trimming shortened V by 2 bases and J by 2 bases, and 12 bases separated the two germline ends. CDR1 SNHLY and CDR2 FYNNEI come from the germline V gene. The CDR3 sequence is CASSELRGGNYGYTF. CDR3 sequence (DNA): TGTGCCAGCAGTGAACTCAGGGGAGGAAACTATGGCTACACCTTC.

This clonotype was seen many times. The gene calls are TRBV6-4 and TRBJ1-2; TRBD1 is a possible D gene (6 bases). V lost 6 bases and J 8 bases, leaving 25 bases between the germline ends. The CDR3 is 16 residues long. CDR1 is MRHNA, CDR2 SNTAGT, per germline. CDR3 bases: TGTGCCAGCAGGACAGGCGTTCCACATTCCTCGGGAGGCTACACCTTC. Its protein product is CASRTGVPHSSGGYTF.

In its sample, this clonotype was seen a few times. DNA for the CDR3: TGTGCCACCAGCAGAGATCGGGGGGAAGGGCAGCCCCAGCATTTT. It is translated as CATSRDRGEGQPQHF. The chain carries TRBV15 and TRBJ1-5; weak D call: TRBD1 (5 bases). In germline, CDR1 is LNHNV, CDR2 YYDKDF (reference sequence). V dropped 0 bases and J dropped 7 bases, with 13 bases sitting between them. The CDR3 runs 15 residues. Looking up the rest from reference TRBV15 and TRBJ1-5 gives the full variable domain: DAMVIQNPRYQVTQFGKPVTLSCSQTLNHNVMYWYQQKSSQAPKLLFHYYDKDFNNEADTPDNFQSRRPNTSFCFLDIRSPGLGDTAMYLCATSRDRGEGQPQHFGDGTRLSIL.

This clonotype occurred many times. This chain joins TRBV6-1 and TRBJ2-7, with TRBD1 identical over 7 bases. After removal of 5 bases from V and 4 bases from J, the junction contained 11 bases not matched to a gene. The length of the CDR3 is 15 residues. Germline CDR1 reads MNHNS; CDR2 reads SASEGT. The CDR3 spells CASSPRTGGSYEQYV. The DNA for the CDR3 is TGTGCCAGCAGTCCCCGGACAGGAGGATCTTACGAGCAGTACGTC.